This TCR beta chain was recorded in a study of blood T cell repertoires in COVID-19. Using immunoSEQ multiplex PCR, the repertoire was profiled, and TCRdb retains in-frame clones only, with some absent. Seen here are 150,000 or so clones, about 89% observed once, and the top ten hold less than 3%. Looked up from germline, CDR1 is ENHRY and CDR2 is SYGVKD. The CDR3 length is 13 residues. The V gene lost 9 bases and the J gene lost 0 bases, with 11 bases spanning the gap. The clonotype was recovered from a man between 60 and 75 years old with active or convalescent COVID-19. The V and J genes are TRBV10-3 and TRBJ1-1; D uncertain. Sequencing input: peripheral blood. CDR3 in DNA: TGTGCCATTAAGCCCGAGTTGAACACTGAAGCTTTCTTT. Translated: CAIKPELNTEAFF.